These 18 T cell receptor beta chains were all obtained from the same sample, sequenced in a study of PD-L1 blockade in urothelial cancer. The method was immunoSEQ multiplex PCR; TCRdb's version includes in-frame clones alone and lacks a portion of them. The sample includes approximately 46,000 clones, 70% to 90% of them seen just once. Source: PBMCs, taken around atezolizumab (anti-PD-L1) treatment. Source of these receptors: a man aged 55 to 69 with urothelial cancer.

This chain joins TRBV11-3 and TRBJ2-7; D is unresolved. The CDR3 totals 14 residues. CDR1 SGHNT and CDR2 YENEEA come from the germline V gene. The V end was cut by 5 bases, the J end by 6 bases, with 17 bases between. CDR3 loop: CASSRGISAFEQYF. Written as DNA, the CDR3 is TGTGCCAGCAGCCGAGGCATCTCTGCGTTCGAGCAGTACTTC.

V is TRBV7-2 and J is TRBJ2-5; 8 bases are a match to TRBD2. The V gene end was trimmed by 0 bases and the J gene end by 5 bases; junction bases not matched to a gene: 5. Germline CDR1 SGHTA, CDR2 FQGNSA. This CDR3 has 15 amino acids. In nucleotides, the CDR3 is TGTGCCAGCAGCTTAGCAACGGGGGGGCTCGAGACCCAGTACTTC. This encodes CASSLATGGLETQYF.

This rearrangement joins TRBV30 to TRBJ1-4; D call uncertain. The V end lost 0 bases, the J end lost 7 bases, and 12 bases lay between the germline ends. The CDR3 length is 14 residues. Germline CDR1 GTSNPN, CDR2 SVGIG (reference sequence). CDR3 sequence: CAWSVITYGEKLFF. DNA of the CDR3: TGTGCCTGGAGTGTAATAACATATGGTGAAAAACTGTTTTTT.

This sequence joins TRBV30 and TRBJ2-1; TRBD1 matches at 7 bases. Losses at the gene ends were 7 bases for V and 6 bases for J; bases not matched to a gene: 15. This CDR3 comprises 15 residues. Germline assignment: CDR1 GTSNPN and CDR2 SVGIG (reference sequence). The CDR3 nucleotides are TGTGCCTCCAACCGACAGGGAACCGTGTCCAATGAGCAGTTCTTC. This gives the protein CASNRQGTVSNEQFF.

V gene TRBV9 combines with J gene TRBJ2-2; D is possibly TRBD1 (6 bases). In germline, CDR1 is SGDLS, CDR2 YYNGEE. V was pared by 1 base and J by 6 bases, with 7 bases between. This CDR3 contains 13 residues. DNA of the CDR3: TGTGCCAGCAGCGTATCAGGGGCCGGGGAGCTGTTTTTT. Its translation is CASSVSGAGELFF. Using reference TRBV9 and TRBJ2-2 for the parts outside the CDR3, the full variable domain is DSGVTQTPKHLITATGQRVTLRCSPRSGDLSVYWYQQSLDQGLQFLIQYYNGEERAKGNILERFSAQQFPDLHSELNLSSLELGDSALYFCASSVSGAGELFFGEGSRLTVL.

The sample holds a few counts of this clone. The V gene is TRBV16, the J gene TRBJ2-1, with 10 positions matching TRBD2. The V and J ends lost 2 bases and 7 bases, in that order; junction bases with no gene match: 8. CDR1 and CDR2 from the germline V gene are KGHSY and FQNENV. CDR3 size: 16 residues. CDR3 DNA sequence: TGTGCCAGCAGCCAAAGTCGAAGCGGGGGGGCGAATGAGCAGTTCTTC. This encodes CASSQSRSGGANEQFF.

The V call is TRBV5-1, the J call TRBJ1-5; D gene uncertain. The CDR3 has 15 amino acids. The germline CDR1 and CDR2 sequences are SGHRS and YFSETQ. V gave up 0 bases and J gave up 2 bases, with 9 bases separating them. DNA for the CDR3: TGCGCCAGCAGCTTGGATCCCGGTGGCAATCAGCCCCAGCATTTT. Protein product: CASSLDPGGNQPQHF.

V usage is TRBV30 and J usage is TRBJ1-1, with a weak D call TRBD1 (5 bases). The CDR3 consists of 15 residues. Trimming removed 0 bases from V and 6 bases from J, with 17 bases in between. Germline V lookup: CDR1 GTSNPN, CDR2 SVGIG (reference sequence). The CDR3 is CAWSVRNRLSSEAFF. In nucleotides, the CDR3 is TGTGCCTGGAGTGTACGGAACAGGCTGTCATCTGAAGCTTTCTTT.

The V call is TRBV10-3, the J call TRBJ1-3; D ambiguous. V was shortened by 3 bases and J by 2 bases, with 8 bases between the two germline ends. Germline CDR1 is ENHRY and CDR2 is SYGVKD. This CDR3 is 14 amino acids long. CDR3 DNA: TGTGCCATCAGTGAAATAGTCGCTGGAAACACCATATATTTT. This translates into CAISEIVAGNTIYF.

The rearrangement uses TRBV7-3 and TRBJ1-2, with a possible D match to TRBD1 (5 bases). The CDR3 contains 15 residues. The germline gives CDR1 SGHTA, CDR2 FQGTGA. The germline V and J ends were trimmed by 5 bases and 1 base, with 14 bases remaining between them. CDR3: CASSPDRVNNYGYTF. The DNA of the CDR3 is TGTGCCAGCAGCCCAGACAGAGTAAATAACTATGGCTACACCTTC.

CDR3 nucleotides: TGTGCCAGCAGTTACTCGGAGGGGCATCAGCCCCAGCATTTT. Residues: CASSYSEGHQPQHF. The chain is built from TRBV6-6 and TRBJ1-5; D perhaps matches TRBD1 (5 bases). CDR1 and CDR2 (germline): MNHNY, SVGAGI (reference sequence). Trimming pared 0 bases from V and 5 bases from J, leaving 8 bases between. The CDR3 spans 14 residues.

CDR3: CASRLNHRGHGYTF. The CDR3 nucleotides read TGTGCCAGCAGGTTAAACCACAGGGGTCATGGCTACACCTTC. The chain combines TRBV11-2 with TRBJ1-2; 7 bases line up with TRBD1. V dropped 6 bases and J dropped 6; count of bases not matched to a gene: 10. This CDR3 spans 14 amino acids. Germline assignment: CDR1 SGHAT and CDR2 FQNNGV.

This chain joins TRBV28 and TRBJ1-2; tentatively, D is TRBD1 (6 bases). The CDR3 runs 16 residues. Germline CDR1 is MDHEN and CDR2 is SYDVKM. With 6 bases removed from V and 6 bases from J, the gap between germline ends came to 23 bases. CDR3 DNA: TGTGCCAGCAGCTCTGGACAGTACCTCCGCGTCGATGGCTACACCTTC. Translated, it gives CASSSGQYLRVDGYTF.

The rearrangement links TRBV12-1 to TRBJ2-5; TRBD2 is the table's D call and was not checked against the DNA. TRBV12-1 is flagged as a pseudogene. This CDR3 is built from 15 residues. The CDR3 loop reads CASSGPQGTIETQYF. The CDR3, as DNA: TGTGCCAGCAGCGGACCCCAGGGGACTATAGAGACCCAGTACTTC.

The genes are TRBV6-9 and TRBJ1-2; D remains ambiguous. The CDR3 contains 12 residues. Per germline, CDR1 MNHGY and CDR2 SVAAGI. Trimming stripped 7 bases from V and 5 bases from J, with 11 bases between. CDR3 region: CASILREYGYTF. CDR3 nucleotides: TGTGCCAGCATTCTAAGGGAGTATGGCTACACCTTC.

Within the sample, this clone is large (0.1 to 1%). The chain's CDR3 is CASSLGSSRGDGYTF. The CDR3 DNA is TGTGCCAGCAGCTTAGGTTCGAGCCGGGGGGATGGCTACACCTTC. The chain recombines TRBV7-2 with TRBJ1-2, with D perhaps TRBD1 (5 bases). V lost 1 base, J lost 6 bases, and 15 bases lay in between. The CDR3 runs to 15 residues. Germline values: CDR1 SGHTA, CDR2 FQGNSA. The variable domain in full, completed from reference TRBV7-2 and TRBJ1-2, reads GAGVSQSPSNKVTEKGKDVELRCDPISGHTALYWYRQSLGQGLEFLIYFQGNSAPDKSGLPSDRFSAERTGGSVSTLTIQRTQQEDSAVYLCASSLGSSRGDGYTFGSGTRLTVV.

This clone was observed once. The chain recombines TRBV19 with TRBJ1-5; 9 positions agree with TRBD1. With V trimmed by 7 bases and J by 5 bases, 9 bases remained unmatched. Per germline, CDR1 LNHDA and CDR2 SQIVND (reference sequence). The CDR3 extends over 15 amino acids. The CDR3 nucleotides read TGTGCCAGTACTACTCTGGGACAGGGATATCAGCCCCAGCATTTT. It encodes CASTTLGQGYQPQHF.

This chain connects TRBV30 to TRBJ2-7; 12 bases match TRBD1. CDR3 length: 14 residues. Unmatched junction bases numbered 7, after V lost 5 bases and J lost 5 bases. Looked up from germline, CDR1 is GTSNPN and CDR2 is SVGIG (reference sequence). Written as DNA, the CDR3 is TGTGCCTGGGGGGTCCGGGACAGGGGGCACGAGCAGTACTTC. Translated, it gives CAWGVRDRGHEQYF.